Detailed here is one T cell receptor (beta chain). The target of this receptor is not known. The cohort consisted of approximately 690 healthy bone marrow donors. At the time of sampling, every cohort member was nominally healthy, though immune exposures that went unrecorded were likely present. The donor tested CMV seronegative, placing the donor among the 350 or so seronegative members of the cohort. Each donor provided a peripheral blood sample, and peripheral blood mononuclear cells were used for TCR beta sequencing. Genomic DNA extraction from the blood cell samples was performed with the Qiagen DNeasy Blood Extraction Kit. The junction shows trimming of 4 bases on V and 2 bases on J, and the gene matches do not reach 14 bases of it. The CDR3 measures 19 amino acids from cysteine to phenylalanine. Of the read, only the CDR3 DNA is kept; its 57 bases are in frame from base 1. The germline V gene encodes CDR1 SGHTA and CDR2 FQGNSA.

The data were taken from a study of cytomegalovirus exposure and HLA in healthy donors (dated 2017 in TCRdb). Turning to the overall study: According to an earlier analysis of 550 to 700 of the donors, some 170 million T cells yielded 90 million to 140 million unique TCR beta sequences and less than 300 Gb of sequence data. About 330 gigabases of sequencing data and around 85 million unique TCR sequences made up an early release that covered approximately 650 HLA-typed donors. Of the roughly 400 genotyped donors, 65% to 90% fell in the genetic ancestry cluster associated with self-reported Caucasian donors. The study aimed to test whether signatures of past pathogen exposure could be identified by cataloging public T cell receptors. The T cell repertoires of 700 or so subjects were profiled by immunosequencing and related to cytomegalovirus serostatus. Besides the first cohort of roughly 700 subjects, a separate validation cohort made up of 95 to 150 different subjects was used. To predict cytomegalovirus infection status, the study combined high-throughput TCR immunosequencing, statistical association of individual TCRs with disease status, and machine learning. A later analysis re-examined previously published TCR beta repertoires from 610 or so donors and added high-resolution HLA genotyping to investigate patterns of TCR occurrence. Rather than using new phenotypic data, the later analysis identified candidate immune exposures from TCR beta sequences and from how often those sequences occurred across donors. An earlier analysis of around 580 of the donors used high-throughput TCR beta sequencing to judge whether each TCR beta V gene segment behaved as functional or pseudogenic. Donor age, sex, ethnicity and CMV serostatus were collected together with the repertoire data. In a later genetic analysis, genome-wide SNP genotypes for about 55% of the 666 donors were used, and that subset was treated as a discovery cohort. All discovery cohort repertoires had been generated using a single sequencing platform. Both class I and class II loci were covered by HLA typing, at four-digit resolution. Typing coverage varied by locus: roughly 629-630 donors for A, B, C, DRB1 and DQB1; roughly 510 for DQA1; 606 for DPA1; around 490 for DPB1. Because of strong linkage in the cohort, roughly five DR-DQ haplotypes were treated as single units for association and clustering. On average, around 230,000 unique TCR beta nucleotide sequences were sequenced per donor among more than 350 genotyped donors of the cohort, with roughly a sixth of those sequences being non-productive. Findings and caveats that apply to the study as a whole: Compared with the roughly 670-donor mean, donors in an Asian-associated ancestry cluster had fewer N-insertions in productive TCRs, according to a later genetic analysis. A further reported finding was that TCR beta sequences accurately predicted the HLA-A and HLA-B alleles for most subjects in the first cohort. In both the original and validation cohorts, the classifier was reported to diagnose cytomegalovirus status with high specificity and sensitivity. A group of highly shared sequence variants was considered likely to be a technical artifact of the sequencing pipeline. Because counts were too low, approximately 15 rarely observed V segments, including chromosome 9 orphons, were excluded from the earlier analysis of fewer than 650 of the donors. A later analysis found that TCR association rates varied across HLA loci, with DRB1 alleles showing the most associated TCRs and HLA-C alleles the fewest. Roughly uniform sequencing depth across donors was assumed in presence/absence analyses, although this assumption may not hold. The authors suggested that the approach could potentially be generalized to other disease states and immunological phenotypes. Immune exposure information for the cohort was limited to CMV serostatus. Some IMGT-functional V segments, including TRBV6-2 and TRBV6-3, could not be told apart with the 87-base-pair reads, so those segments were excluded. In an earlier analysis of some 540 of the donors, most TCR beta V segments appeared in productive rearrangements about 90% or about 30% of the time, broadly matching IMGT annotations. HLA typing was unavailable for some donors at each locus, so association tests used only the typed subset. In vitro tests confirmed that a few of the cytomegalovirus-associated TCR beta chains recognize cytomegalovirus antigens. Several of the top co-occurrence clusters appeared to be linked to parvovirus B19, influenza, CMV and Epstein-Barr virus, according to a later analysis. A later genetic analysis associated a missense DCLRE1C variant with V-gene and J-gene trimming of TCR beta chains, and an independent cohort replicated the association. In a later analysis, most CMV-associated TCR beta chains were found to appear HLA-restricted, with HLA associations seemingly driven largely by CMV exposure. While some public TCRs were present in many individuals, most TCR sequences turned up only very rarely across donors. Compared with equally common non-associated chains, HLA-associated TCR beta chains in a later analysis were more clonally expanded and had lower generation probabilities. Linkage disequilibrium might explain the correlated functional status among segregating V segments, but an unknown experimental factor could not be excluded. The study listed 150 to 200 TCR beta chains as associated with cytomegalovirus. The cohort was sequenced for TCR beta chains only, and without alpha or paired-chain data the features that could be detected were limited. At a false discovery rate of 0.05, a later analysis linked around 15,000 TCR beta sequences to specific HLA alleles. Assigning TCR associations to individual alleles was difficult when HLA alleles, especially DR and DQ, strongly co-occurred.

The method was the immunoSEQ multiplex PCR assay. A mixture of 60 forward primers for TCR Vbeta segments and 13 reverse primers for TCR Jbeta segments was used in the multiplex PCR. The CDR3 region of rearranged TCR beta genes was amplified from genomic DNA with a multiplex PCR assay. The amplified TCR beta libraries were sequenced on the Illumina HiSeq System as 87-base-pair reads. The original methods were these. A later analysis counted about 82 million unique TCR beta chains across the 550 to 700 repertoires, and roughly 9.9 million of these chains were shared by at least two donors. To remove PCR and sequencing errors, raw reads were error-corrected and collapsed into unique sequences using a nearest-neighbor algorithm that merged closely related sequences. V, D and J gene segments were assigned by aligning CDR3 sequences to IMGT reference sequences. For a sequence to be retained, a match of at least six nucleotides to both a V gene segment and a J gene segment was required. A rearrangement was called productive if the CDR3 had no stop codons and remained in frame with V and J, and every other rearrangement was called non-productive. CDR3 was defined by IMGT convention, running from the second conserved V-encoded cysteine to the conserved J-encoded phenylalanine. The earlier analysis of about 640 of the donors excluded any sequence lacking an unambiguous match to a single V gene segment. An earlier analysis of around 600 of the donors classified V segments as functional when productive rearrangements were above 56.7% and as segregating when the standard deviation between donors was above 5%. To diagnose cytomegalovirus status from the catalog of TCR beta chain sequences, a statistical classification framework was built. In a later analysis, TCR nucleotide sequences were compared against IMGT/GENE-DB human TR gene sequences so that V and J genes could be assigned. A later analysis assigned CDR3 sequences and most-parsimonious VDJ recombination scenarios with the TCRdist pipeline. A later analysis defined each TCR beta chain by its CDR3 amino acid sequence plus V-gene family, and excluded reads lacking a unique V-gene family. In a later analysis, fewer than 650 highly shared, low-generation-probability nucleotide sequences were removed to address suspected cross-contamination and a sequencing artifact. In a later analysis, a clonal expansion index for each public chain was calculated from normalized within-repertoire ranks of inferred template counts. A later analysis computed generation probabilities with a VDJ recombination model fitted to out-of-frame rearrangements, and checked the results against IGoR. In a later analysis, hypergeometric tests were used to score TCR-TCR, TCR-HLA and TCR-CMV co-occurrence, with a repertoire-size bias correction applied to TCR pairs. False discovery rates were estimated in a later analysis by permuting HLA or CMV assignments 20 times. In a later analysis, co-occurring TCRs were grouped using DBSCAN, with TCRdist sequence similarity added in when clustering inside HLA-allele-positive subsets. Repertoires with fewer than 30,000 or more than 120,000 public chains were left out of co-occurrence clustering, as were a handful of repertoires with anomalous nucleotide sharing. In its TCRdb copy, this immuneACCESS table keeps in-frame sequences only and misses some clones. Where compared with another copy, unresolved V genes explain less than half of these, and the others have no known cause. D and trimming come from the DNA, and the V and J calls and clone size come from that table. The table held for this sample gives fewer than 150,000 clones. Roughly 2.6% of the sample is in the top ten clones.

The sample taken for sequencing was PBMCs. The receptor chain draws on TRBV7-2 and TRBJ1-3, with 10 bases in between that match TRBD1. The sequence came from a middle-aged man in good health and CMV-seronegative. The CDR3 has the sequence CASSSPQFVGTGAGNTIYF. The nucleotide sequence is given as TGTGCCAGCAGCTCGCCCCAGTTTGTCGGGACAGGGGCTGGAAACACCATATATTTT.